This TCR beta chain was recovered during a study of CD8+CD57+ T cells in acquired aplastic anemia. Study background: The study obtained an average of 3.2 ug of DNA from sorted CD4+ and CD8+ cells.

By flow cytometry, patients selected for sequencing had shown an expansion of CD8+CD57+ cells. The length of the CDR3 is 12 residues. CDR1 is DFQATT, CDR2 SNEGSKA, per germline (reference sequence). V dropped 3 bases and J dropped 6 bases, with 11 bases sitting between them. According to the study, genomic DNA was the template for TCR beta VDJ and CDR3 profiling. TCRdb ran MiXCR on the reads and lists one entry per CDR3 protein. This sample has 200,000 to 250,000 distinct CDR3 sequences, with around 49% found just once. A word on this clonotype: Its target is unknown.

Whole-study findings and limits: In common between the patients and the controls were some 29 CD8+ CDR3 sequences.

The sequence was collected from a human donor with aplastic anemia. The V call is TRBV20-1, the J call TRBJ1-2; D is undetermined. The source material was sorted CD4+, CD8+, or CD8+CD57+ T cells (not recorded which) from PBMCs. This CDR3 is CSASFGRDGYTF. CDR3 sequence (DNA): TGCAGTGCTAGCTTTGGGAGGGATGGCTACACCTTC.